These 18 T cell receptor beta chains share one sample of origin, sequenced in a study of control samples from healthy donors and cancer patients. Method: immunoSEQ multiplex PCR; TCRdb's copy keeps in-frame clones and lacks some. The data show 150,000 or so clones, around 96% seen once. The sequenced sample was blood. These receptors all come from a woman aged 40 to 49 in good health.

The chain joins TRBV6-5 to TRBJ2-3, with 8 positions matching TRBD2. Germline CDR1 and CDR2: MNHEY and SVGAGI. The CDR3 runs 13 residues. Losses at the gene ends were 6 bases for V and 4 bases for J; bases not matched to a gene: 3. This CDR3 is CASSPGLADTQYF. The CDR3 nucleotides are TGTGCCAGCAGCCCGGGACTAGCAGATACGCAGTATTTT.

The chain links TRBV7-2 to TRBJ1-2; the D is unclear. Per the germline V gene, CDR1 is SGHTA and CDR2 is FQGNSA. V shed 5 bases and J shed 8 bases, with 18 bases lying between them. This CDR3 has 14 amino acids. The CDR3 DNA reads TGTGCCAGCAGCCCACAGCCGCTGGGAGAAGGCTACACCTTC. Translating it yields CASSPQPLGEGYTF.

The chain combines TRBV6-5 with TRBJ2-3; tentative D call: TRBD1 (6 bases). The CDR3 runs 16 residues. V lost 3 bases, J lost 2 bases, and 15 bases lay in between. Germline V CDR1 and CDR2: MNHEY, SVGAGI. The CDR3 region has the DNA TGTGCCAGCAGTTATTCCGGGACAACTAACACAGATACGCAGTATTTT. As protein: CASSYSGTTNTDTQYF.

This clone was detected only a few times. The CDR3 spells CASSLDHTYNEQFF. Written as DNA, the CDR3 is TGTGCCAGCAGCTTAGACCACACATACAATGAGCAGTTCTTC. The V and J genes are TRBV11-2 and TRBJ2-1; unclear D gene. Trimming took 0 bases from V and 4 from J, leaving 7 bases between them. Germline-derived CDR1 and CDR2 are SGHAT and FQNNGV. There are 14 residues in the CDR3.

CDR3 DNA sequence: TGTGCCAGCTCACCACGGGGACTAGCGTTCGGGGAGCTGTTTTTT. This sequence encodes CASSPRGLAFGELFF. The chain combines TRBV18 with TRBJ2-2; 10 nucleotides agree with TRBD2. The CDR3 is 15 residues long. The junction had 3 bases not matched to a gene; V was cut back by 1 base and J by 7 bases. Per the germline V gene, CDR1 is KGHSH and CDR2 is LQKENI.

The chain combines TRBV3-1 (or the pseudogene TRBV3-2) with TRBJ1-5, with D possibly TRBD1 on 5 matching bases. The CDR3 has 15 residues. Trimming left V 4 bases short and J 6 bases short, with 16 bases between. Germline V gene sequence: CDR1 LGHDT, CDR2 YNNKEL (reference sequence). The CDR3 sequence: CASSLQGMGTQPQHF. CDR3 sequence (DNA): TGTGCCAGCAGCCTCCAGGGCATGGGGACTCAGCCCCAGCATTTT.

The chain joins TRBV5-1 to TRBJ1-3; tentatively, D is TRBD1 (5 bases). V gave up 3 bases and J gave up 0 bases, with 13 bases separating them. Per germline, CDR1 SGHRS and CDR2 YFSETQ. The CDR3 runs to 16 residues. Here the CDR3 DNA reads TGCGCCAGCAGCTCAGACAGTGAGGACTCTGGAAACACCATATATTTT. It translates to CASSSDSEDSGNTIYF. The full variable domain, rest sourced from reference TRBV5-1 and TRBJ1-3, is KAGVTQTPRYLIKTRGQQVTLSCSPISGHRSVSWYQQTPGQGLQFLFEYFSETQRNKGNFPGRFSGRQFSNSRSEMNVSTLELGDSALYLCASSSDSEDSGNTIYFGEGSWLTVV.

The chain has TRBV7-9 and TRBJ1-3; no clear D. The V gene's germline CDR1 is SEHNR and CDR2 FQNEAQ (reference sequence). This CDR3 has 12 residues. V lost 2 bases and J lost 4, with 3 bases in between. The CDR3 DNA sequence: TGTGCCAGCAGCTTACCAGGAAACACCATATATTTT. Encoded protein: CASSLPGNTIYF.

The chain is built from TRBV19 and TRBJ2-1, with TRBD2 identical over 10 bases. Losses at the gene ends were 3 bases for V and 9 bases for J; bases not matched to a gene: 8. The germline gives CDR1 LNHDA, CDR2 SQIVND (reference sequence). The CDR3 length is 15 residues. CDR3 protein: CASSMGLAGAREQFF. CDR3 nucleotide sequence: TGTGCCAGTAGTATGGGCCTAGCGGGAGCCCGTGAGCAGTTCTTC.

This chain connects TRBV5-4 to TRBJ2-7; 10 bases fit TRBD1. Germline assignment: CDR1 SGHNT and CDR2 YYREEE (reference sequence). J lost 7 bases, V lost 4 bases, and 8 bases had no gene match. The CDR3 is 14 amino acids. In DNA form, the CDR3 reads TGTGCCAGCAGCGTGGACAGGGGGTTGGGTGAGCAGTACTTC. The encoded protein is CASSVDRGLGEQYF.

The rearrangement links TRBV5-1 to TRBJ1-2, with a possible D match to TRBD1 (6 bases). The CDR3 has 14 residues. The germline gives CDR1 SGHRS, CDR2 YFSETQ. V lost 1 base to trimming and J lost 6 bases, with 13 bases between them. The CDR3 bases are TGCGCCAGCAGCTTGAGTGGGACAAGAGATGGCTACACCTTC. As protein: CASSLSGTRDGYTF.

The chain has TRBV6-2 or TRBV6-3 and TRBJ2-7, with D hard to call. The V gene lost 0 bases and the J gene lost 6 bases, with 9 bases spanning the gap. Germline loops: CDR1 MNHEY, CDR2 SVGEGT. The CDR3 contains 13 residues. DNA of the CDR3: TGTGCCAGCAGTTACTCGACCTTCACCGAGCAGTACTTC. Its protein is CASSYSTFTEQYF.

This clone was detected once. The chain uses TRBV18 and TRBJ2-5, with D possibly TRBD1 on 6 matching bases. The germline V gene has CDR1 KGHSH and CDR2 LQKENI. V was trimmed by 3 bases and J by 5 bases, leaving 13 bases between them. The CDR3 sequence is 14 residues long. The CDR3 protein is CASSPGQTRETQYF. CDR3 sequence (DNA): TGTGCCAGCTCACCTGGACAGACACGTGAGACCCAGTACTTC.

This sequence joins TRBV30 and TRBJ2-1; 9 nucleotides line up with TRBD2. Unmatched junction bases numbered 11, after V lost 0 bases and J lost 2 bases. Per germline, CDR1 GTSNPN and CDR2 SVGIG (reference sequence). This CDR3 is 18 amino acids long. CDR3 sequence reads: CAWSVGPGLALTYNEQFF. The CDR3 nucleotides read TGTGCCTGGAGTGTAGGGCCGGGACTAGCTCTTACCTACAATGAGCAGTTCTTC.

This clone has only one observation. The chain joins TRBV11-3 to TRBJ1-1; no clear D gene. Germline CDR1 SGHNT, CDR2 YENEEA. V was clipped by 0 bases and J by 6 bases, with 8 bases between them. This CDR3 comprises 13 residues. This chain's CDR3 is CASSLEMSAEAFF. The CDR3 nucleotides are TGTGCCAGCAGCTTAGAGATGAGCGCTGAAGCTTTCTTT.

The chain employs TRBV18 and TRBJ1-4; 9 nucleotides line up with TRBD1. The CDR3 runs to 14 residues. Germline trimming cut 3 bases from V and 5 bases from J; bases unmatched to any gene: 1. Per the germline V gene, CDR1 is KGHSH and CDR2 is LQKENI. CDR3: CASSPTGGNEKLFF. The DNA for the CDR3 is TGTGCCAGCTCACCCACAGGGGGCAATGAAAAACTGTTTTTT.

The rearrangement uses TRBV6-1 and TRBJ2-5; weak D call: TRBD1 (6 bases). This CDR3 has 16 amino acids. Trimming removed 2 bases at V and 4 bases at J, with 17 bases between. The V gene's germline CDR1 is MNHNS and CDR2 SASEGT. CDR3 sequence: CASSETLAQGGETQYF. The CDR3 coding sequence is TGTGCCAGCAGTGAAACCCTCGCACAGGGCGGAGAGACCCAGTACTTC.

CDR3 nucleotide sequence: TGTGCCAGCAGTTTAAGTCCCAACAATGAGCAGTTCTTC. This sequence encodes CASSLSPNNEQFF. The chain employs TRBV27 and TRBJ2-1; D remains ambiguous. Germline V gene lookup returns CDR1 MNHEY and CDR2 SMNVEV (reference sequence). V was pared by 2 bases and J by 5 bases, with 7 bases between. CDR3 length: 13 amino acids.